The entry that follows covers one TCR beta chain sequence. Its cognate antigen has yet to be identified. The input lacks base qualities; no much larger clone sits a single base away. TCRbeta CDR3 regions were amplified from genomic DNA using the immunoSEQ Assay, a bias-controlled multiplex PCR. In the authors' own workflow: Nucleated cell counts per sample were estimated from amplification of reference gene primers within the assay. Sequence reads were collapsed and filtered to measure the absolute abundance of every unique TCRbeta CDR3 rearrangement. Productive Simpson clonality was computed per sample as the square root of Simpson's diversity index over productive rearrangements. TCRdb mirrors the immuneACCESS table, restricted to in-frame sequences. Some clones are absent from its copies; in checked studies, under half trace to an unresolved V gene, and the reason for the others is unknown. V, J and clone size derive from that table, while D and trimming were established from the DNA sequence. This sample lists approximately 150,000 clones; 70% to 90% were detected once. Clones ranked in the top ten supply 1.5% of the sample.

The record originates from a study of blood T cell repertoires in COVID-19 (dated by TCRdb to 2019 to 2021). A note on the overall study: Samples from collaborators originated in the United States, Italy and Spain and spanned both the acute and convalescent phases of COVID-19. The prospective study material was composed of cDNA or gDNA derived from T cells, B-cell-depleted T cells, or PBMCs. Where available, HLA class I and class II types were taken from metadata supplied by the sample provider and were not determined by assay-based typing. Subjects who had been exposed to COVID-19, were actively infected with it, or had recovered from it provided the deeply sampled blood TCRbeta repertoires that made up the dataset. The samples were drawn from the first 160 participants of the ongoing ImmuneRACE study and from 1,254 subjects provided by 6 global collaborators. The sample metadata nearly always contained a de-identified subject ID, COVID-19 status, age in years and sex. A freely available public database, intended as a resource for researchers studying the immune response to SARS-CoV-2, is where the repertoires were released.

The paper's findings and limits, for the study overall: How much clinical and demographic metadata was included differed by source and by participant, and the metadata was provided uncurated.

Collaborating institutions collected whole blood in K2EDTA tubes following their own protocols. For TCRbeta analysis, collaborator samples were shipped as frozen whole blood, as isolated PBMCs, or as DNA extracted from either sample type. The junction shows trimming of 3 bases on V and 4 bases on J, plus 15 bases between the germline ends. The CDR3 sequence holds 15 residues, the cysteine and phenylalanine included. Only the CDR3 part of the read is kept: 45 bases, read in frame from the first base. CDR1 KGHSH and CDR2 LQKENI are derived from the germline V gene. This TCR was recovered from a woman aged 55 to 70 with acute or convalescent COVID-19. Sequencing was performed on peripheral blood. Recombination joined TRBV18 with TRBJ1-1; a tentative D match to TRBD1 spans 5 bases. The nucleotide sequence reads as follows: TGTGCCAGCTCACCCTCCGGGGACGGGGGCACTGAAGCTTTCTTT. The encoded protein is CASSPSGDGGTEAFF.